These 4 T cell receptor beta chains were all obtained from the same sample, sequenced in a study of T cell changes during pregnancy in multiple sclerosis (dated by TCRdb to between 2018 and 2021). Library preparation employed the immunoSEQ multiplex PCR assay. TCRdb mirrors the immuneACCESS table, restricted to in-frame sequences. Some clones are absent from its copies; in checked studies, under half trace to an unresolved V gene, and the reason for the others is unknown. The sample table contains 70,000 to 80,000 clones; only one count was recorded for about 94% of them. The ten largest clones represent less than 0.65% of the sample. This material consisted of peripheral blood, taken in the third trimester of pregnancy. These receptors originate from a female donor with multiple sclerosis, enrolled in a pregnancy study.

The rearrangement links TRBV5-3 to TRBJ1-2, with D uncertain. TRBV5-3 is recorded as an ORF, its role being uncertain. The CDR3 has 11 amino acids. Between the trimmed V and J ends, which lost 6 bases and 9 bases, there was a span of 12 bases. DNA of the CDR3: TGTGCCAGAACCGTTTCGGGTCGCTACACCTTC. Protein sequence: CARTVSGRYTF.

CDR3 DNA sequence: TGTGCCAGCAGCTCCCCTCTCCGCCATGGGGCTTGGCAGTTCTTC. Translated: CASSSPLRHGAWQFF. This chain connects TRBV7-8 to TRBJ2-1, with D possibly being TRBD1 (5 bases). V was clipped by 4 bases and J by 12 bases, with 22 bases between them. Germline CDR1 is SGHVS and CDR2 is FQNEAQ. The CDR3 spans 15 residues.

The V and J genes are TRBV4-3 and TRBJ2-7; TRBD1 matches at 8 bases. With V trimmed by 1 base and J by 2 bases, 4 bases remained unmatched. CDR3 length: 15 amino acids. CDR1 LGHNA and CDR2 YSLEER come from the germline V gene. The CDR3 here is CASSQARGQAYEQYF. As DNA, the CDR3 is TGCGCCAGCAGCCAAGCTCGGGGACAGGCCTACGAGCAGTACTTC.

The chain combines TRBV5-6 with TRBJ1-1; D call uncertain. V was clipped by 4 bases and J by 4 bases, with 8 bases between them. Germline CDR1 reads SGHDT; CDR2 reads YYEEEE. The CDR3 extends over 12 amino acids. The DNA of the CDR3 is TGTGCCAGCAGCCCGGGAAGCACTGAAGCTTTCTTT. Amino acids: CASSPGSTEAFF. Combining the CDR3 with reference TRBV5-6 and TRBJ1-1 gives the whole variable domain DAGVTQSPTHLIKTRGQQVTLRCSPKSGHDTVSWYQQALGQGPQFIFQYYEEEERQRGNFPDRFSGHQFPNYSSELNVNALLLGDSALYLCASSPGSTEAFFGQGTRLTVV.